These 12 T cell receptor beta chains originate from one sample sequenced in a study of OX40 agonist ivuxolimab in advanced cancers. The method was immunoSEQ multiplex PCR; TCRdb's version includes in-frame clones alone and lacks a portion of them. In the table there are approximately 45,000 clones, over 90% of which are singletons. The specimen was CD4+ or CD8+ T cells sorted from blood, collected in a trial of the OX40 agonist ivuxolimab. The source is an adult with an advanced solid tumor such as melanoma, head and neck, liver or kidney cancer.

The rearrangement links TRBV7-8 to TRBJ2-7; TRBD2 matches at 9 bases. The CDR3 spans 18 residues. Germline V gene sequence: CDR1 SGHVS, CDR2 FQNEAQ. The trim removed 0 bases at V and 2 bases at J, leaving 11 bases unmatched. The CDR3 loop reads CASSLAETPGLAAYEQYF. In DNA form, the CDR3 reads TGTGCCAGCAGCTTAGCGGAAACACCGGGACTAGCCGCCTACGAGCAGTACTTC.

The chain carries TRBV19 and TRBJ2-1; 9 bases align to TRBD1. The CDR3 spans 17 residues. With 6 bases clipped from V and 8 bases from J, the junction kept 17 bases outside the gene matches. Germline V gene sequence: CDR1 LNHDA, CDR2 SQIVND (reference sequence). The CDR3 sequence is CASSQRPGQGFHDEQFF. The CDR3 bases are TGTGCCAGTAGCCAAAGACCGGGACAGGGATTTCACGATGAGCAGTTCTTC.

There are a few counts of this clone. The chain couples TRBV27 to TRBJ2-7, with D hard to call. There are 14 residues in the CDR3. Looked up from germline, CDR1 is MNHEY and CDR2 is SMNVEV (reference sequence). V was pared by 1 base and J by 4 bases, with 11 bases between. CDR3 coding DNA: TGTGCCAGCAGTTTATATCCCCCGCCATACGAGCAGTACTTC. As protein: CASSLYPPPYEQYF.

The chain employs TRBV9 and TRBJ1-1; no definite D call. CDR3 length: 15 residues. Per the germline V gene, CDR1 is SGDLS and CDR2 is YYNGEE. V was cut by 0 bases and J by 1 base, with 10 bases left in between. CDR3 nucleotides: TGTGCCAGCAGCGTAGATGGGGTGTCGAACACTGAAGCTTTCTTT. Amino acid sequence: CASSVDGVSNTEAFF.

The genes are TRBV6-6 and TRBJ2-1; 9 positions match TRBD1. This CDR3 has 15 residues. Germline CDR1 and CDR2: MNHNY and SVGAGI (reference sequence). V shed 5 bases, J shed 3 bases, and the junction held 5 bases outside the gene matches. CDR3 sequence reads: CASSPYRGLYNEQFF. CDR3 DNA sequence: TGTGCCAGCAGTCCTTACAGGGGGCTCTACAATGAGCAGTTCTTC.

This clone was observed once. The gene calls are TRBV5-4 and TRBJ2-3; D is undetermined. The ends were cut back, 9 bases at V and 5 bases at J, with 7 bases in the middle. From germline, CDR1 is SGHNT and CDR2 YYREEE (reference sequence). The CDR3 covers 10 residues. This CDR3 is CATLGDTQYF. As DNA, the CDR3 is TGTGCCACCCTTGGAGATACGCAGTATTTT. The variable domain in full, with the rest retrieved from reference TRBV5-4 and TRBJ2-3, is ETGVTQSPTHLIKTRGQQVTLRCSSQSGHNTVSWYQQALGQGPQFIFQYYREEENGRGNFPPRFSGLQFPNYSSELNVNALELDDSALYLCATLGDTQYFGPGTRLTVL.

V is TRBV28 and J is TRBJ1-5; D uncertain. This CDR3 region has 15 residues. CDR1 MDHEN and CDR2 SYDVKM come from the germline V gene. Between the trimmed V and J ends, which lost 3 bases and 4 bases, there was a span of 13 bases. The CDR3 loop is CASSLMAVPNQPQHF. For the CDR3, the DNA is TGTGCCAGCAGTTTGATGGCAGTACCGAATCAGCCCCAGCATTTT. The variable domain in full, with the rest retrieved from reference TRBV28 and TRBJ1-5, is DVKVTQSSRYLVKRTGEKVFLECVQDMDHENMFWYRQDPGLGLRLIYFSYDVKMKEKGDIPEGYSVSREKKERFSLILESASTNQTSMYLCASSLMAVPNQPQHFGDGTRLSIL.

J is TRBJ2-7 and V is TRBV27; 7 positions agree with TRBD1. The CDR3 is made up of 16 amino acids. Trimming at V came to 6 bases and at J to 1 base, leaving 12 bases not matched to a gene. Germline loops: CDR1 MNHEY, CDR2 SMNVEV (reference sequence). CDR3 coding DNA: TGTGCCAGCAGAATCTCCCGACAGGGAACTTCCTACGAGCAGTACTTC. Encoded protein: CASRISRQGTSYEQYF.

This sequence joins TRBV4-3 and TRBJ2-1; 12 positions agree with TRBD2. V trimming: 1 base; J trimming: 10 bases; junction bases outside the gene matches: 14. This CDR3 has 18 residues. The germline V gene has CDR1 LGHNA and CDR2 YSLEER. CDR3 DNA sequence: TGCGCCAGCAGCCAAGTAAACATACTAGCGGGAGGTTTAGGGGAGCAGTTCTTC. It yields the protein CASSQVNILAGGLGEQFF.

The chain combines TRBV6-1 with TRBJ1-3; D uncertain. Germline V CDR1 and CDR2: MNHNS, SASEGT. The CDR3 totals 15 residues. V was pared by 1 base and J by 4 bases, with 11 bases between. The CDR3, as DNA: TGTGCCAGCAGTGAAGGGTCCGGGTGGGGAAACACCATATATTTT. This gives the protein CASSEGSGWGNTIYF.

The chain is built from TRBV6-5 and TRBJ1-2; D is unresolved. Germline V gene sequence: CDR1 MNHEY, CDR2 SVGAGI. V was clipped by 0 bases and J by 2 bases, with 10 bases between them. This CDR3 contains 15 residues. The CDR3 nucleotides are TGTGCCAGCAGTTACTCAGCCAGTGCAAACTATGGCTACACCTTC. It specifies CASSYSASANYGYTF.

The chain carries TRBV6-5 and TRBJ2-1; tentative D call: TRBD2 (7 bases). V dropped 5 bases and J dropped 15 bases, with 14 bases sitting between them. The CDR3 is made up of 11 amino acids. In germline, CDR1 is MNHEY, CDR2 SVGAGI. The CDR3 bases are TGTGCCAGCAGTCCCCGGGGGGCGCGGTTCTTC. Translated: CASSPRGARFF.